Sequencing of this T cell receptor (beta chain) was carried out in a study of lymphopenia after photon versus proton radiotherapy. The method was immunoSEQ multiplex PCR; TCRdb's version includes in-frame clones alone and lacks a portion of them. The sample records around 70,000 clones, more than 75% being singletons. The V end lost 5 bases, the J end lost 2 bases, and 15 bases lay between the germline ends. Germline V gene data show CDR1 as SGHTA and CDR2 as FQGNSA. This CDR3 region has 15 residues. Comment on this clone: Its antigen is unknown.

Points from the study as a whole: Larger post-nadir TCR diversity loss correlated inversely with survival in deceased patients. Oligoclonal CD8+ Temra expansion after nadir drove photon patients' diversity drop. Under photons, naive T cells and diversity fell while effector/memory populations rose.

Sequenced here: peripheral blood, sampled from a patient treated with photon-based radiotherapy. The sequence was obtained from a woman in her 70s with pancreatic cancer. V usage is TRBV7-2 and J usage is TRBJ2-5; D unclear. The CDR3 bases are TGTGCCAGCAGCCGCAACGGCGGAGTACAAGAGACCCAGTACTTC. Protein: CASSRNGGVQETQYF.